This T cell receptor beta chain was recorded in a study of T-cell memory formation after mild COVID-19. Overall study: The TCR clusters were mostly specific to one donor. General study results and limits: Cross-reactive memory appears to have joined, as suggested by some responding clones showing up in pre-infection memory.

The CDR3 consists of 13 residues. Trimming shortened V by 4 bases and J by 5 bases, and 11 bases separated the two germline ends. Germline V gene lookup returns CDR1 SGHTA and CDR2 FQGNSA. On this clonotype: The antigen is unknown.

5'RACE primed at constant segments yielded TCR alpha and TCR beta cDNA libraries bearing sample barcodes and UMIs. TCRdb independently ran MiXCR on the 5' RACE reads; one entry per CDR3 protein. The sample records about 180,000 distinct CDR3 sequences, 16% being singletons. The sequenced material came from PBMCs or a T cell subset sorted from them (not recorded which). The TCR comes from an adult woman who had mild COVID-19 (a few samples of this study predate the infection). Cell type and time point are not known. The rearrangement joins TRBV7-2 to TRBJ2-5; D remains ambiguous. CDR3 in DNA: TGTGCCAGCAGCTCTAGGGATCTGGAGACCCAGTACTTC. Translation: CASSSRDLETQYF.